This T cell receptor (beta chain) was sequenced in a study of T cell responses to AZD1222 COVID-19 vaccine. V dropped 7 bases and J dropped 7; count of bases not matched to a gene: 9. This CDR3 region has 14 residues. CDR1 SQVTM and CDR2 ANQGSEA come from the germline V gene. General study points: The reported proportion of spike-specific TCRs targeting unmutated variant regions was nearly half. The donor cohort was predominantly white British with a female majority, and clonal diversity may have been underestimated. Repertoires were collected only later (after the peak T cell response had occurred).

Comments on this clone: What it recognizes is unknown.

Repertoires were generated with immunoSEQ multiplex PCR, while TCRdb's copy carries only in-frame clones and drops some. Counted here are under 200,000 clones, approximately 90% occurring once; the ten biggest clones make up 26%. This TCR came from an adult who received the AZD1222 COVID-19 vaccine. This sample comprised peripheral blood, obtained 28 days after the second AZD1222 dose. V and J are TRBV29-1 and TRBJ2-1; TRBD2 agrees at 11 bases. The CDR3 DNA sequence: TGCAGCGCCGATAGCGGGAGGGCCCCTAATGAGCAGTTCTTC. Amino acid sequence: CSADSGRAPNEQFF.